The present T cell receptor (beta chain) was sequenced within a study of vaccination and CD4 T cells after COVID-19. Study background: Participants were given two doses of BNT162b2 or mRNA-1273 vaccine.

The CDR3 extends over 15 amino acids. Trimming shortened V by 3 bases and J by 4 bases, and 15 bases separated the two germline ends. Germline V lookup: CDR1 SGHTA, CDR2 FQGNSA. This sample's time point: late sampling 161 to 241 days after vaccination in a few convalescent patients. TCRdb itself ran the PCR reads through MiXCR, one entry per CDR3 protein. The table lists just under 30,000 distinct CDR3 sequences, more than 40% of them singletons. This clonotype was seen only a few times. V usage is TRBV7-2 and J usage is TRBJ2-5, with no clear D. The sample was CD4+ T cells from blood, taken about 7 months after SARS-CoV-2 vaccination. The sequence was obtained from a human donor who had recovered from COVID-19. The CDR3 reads CASSFPPAPVETQYF. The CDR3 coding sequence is TGTGCCAGCAGCTTTCCCCCCGCCCCGGTAGAGACCCAGTACTTC.